The 10 T cell receptor beta chains below were found in one sample sequenced in a study of cytomegalovirus exposure and HLA in healthy donors. PCR involved 60 Vbeta and 13 Jbeta primers. Assay used: immunoSEQ multiplex PCR; TCRdb lists only in-frame clones, some missing. Its table lists roughly 140,000 clones. The sample was PBMCs. The receptors originated from a man aged 35-49 years in good health and CMV-seronegative.

J is TRBJ2-2 and V is TRBV4-3; 9 bases map to TRBD1. This CDR3 spans 15 amino acids. V was pared by 4 bases and J by 3 bases, with 3 bases of the junction left unmatched. The V gene's germline CDR1 is LGHNA and CDR2 YSLEER. The CDR3 DNA sequence: TGCGCCAGCAGCCTCGGGGACAGGGACACCGGGGAGCTGTTTTTT. This sequence encodes CASSLGDRDTGELFF.

The rearrangement links TRBV27 to TRBJ2-5; TRBD2 is a possible D gene (5 bases). The end of the DNA aligns better with TRBJ2-7, so the J call may be wrong. This CDR3 contains 14 residues. Germline loops: CDR1 MNHEY, CDR2 SMNVEV (reference sequence). This CDR3 reads CASSLSGSSYEQYF. The CDR3 bases are TGTGCCAGCAGTTTATCAGGGAGCTCCTACGAGCAGTACTTC.

The chain joins TRBV6-1 to TRBJ1-6; 8 positions match TRBD1. This CDR3 has 14 amino acids. CDR1 and CDR2 (germline): MNHNS, SASEGT. Trimming at V came to 6 bases and at J to 5 bases, leaving 3 bases not matched to a gene. The CDR3 nucleotides read TGTGCCAGCAGGGGACAGGAAAATAATTCACCCCTCCACTTT. Its translation is CASRGQENNSPLHF.

The chain has TRBV7-2 and TRBJ2-5; perhaps TRBD2 as D (7 bases). This CDR3 comprises 14 residues. Per the germline V gene, CDR1 is SGHTA and CDR2 is FQGNSA. V was shortened by 3 bases and J by 5 bases, with 13 bases between the two germline ends. This chain's CDR3 is CASSLGGAGETQYF. The CDR3 DNA follows: TGTGCCAGCAGCTTGGGGGGGGCCGGGGAGACCCAGTACTTC.

The chain links TRBV15 to TRBJ1-3; maybe TRBD1 (6 bases). CDR1 and CDR2 (germline): LNHNV, YYDKDF (reference sequence). This CDR3 is 20 amino acids long. Trimming cost V 0 bases and J 1 base, with 22 bases left between them. The CDR3 is CATSRDLGARGEGSGNTIYF. CDR3 sequence (DNA): TGTGCCACCAGCAGAGACCTAGGGGCCAGGGGCGAGGGGTCTGGAAACACCATATATTTT.

This chain joins TRBV19 and TRBJ2-7, with D possibly being TRBD1 (7 bases). CDR1 is LNHDA and CDR2 is SQIVND in the germline V gene (reference sequence). Deletions cut 4 bases from V and 3 bases from J, with 16 bases between. The CDR3 consists of 15 residues. This chain's CDR3 is CASSNRRDSNYEQYF. CDR3 coding DNA: TGTGCCAGTAGTAACAGGAGGGACAGTAACTACGAGCAGTACTTC.

Comments on this clone: An end of the junction does not agree with germline; a read error may underlie this. The rearrangement uses TRBV29-1 and TRBJ1-1; TRBD1 might be the D (5 bases). The length of the CDR3 is 14 residues. The germline CDR1 and CDR2 sequences are SQVTM and ANQGSEA. The CDR3 protein is CSVEVGGVHTEAFF. CDR3 coding DNA: TGCAGCGTGGAAGTCGGGGGGGTACACACTGAAGCTTTCTTT. Using reference TRBV29-1 and TRBJ1-1 for the parts outside the CDR3, the full variable domain is SAVISQKPSRDICQRGTSLTIQCQVDSQVTMMFWYRQQPGQSLTLIATANQGSEATYESGFVIDKFPISRPNLTFSTLTVSNMSPEDSSIYLCSVEVGGVHTEAFFGQGTRLTVV.

This chain connects TRBV6-1 to TRBJ1-6, with 9 bases aligning to TRBD1. CDR1 MNHNS and CDR2 SASEGT come from the germline V gene. This CDR3 is 18 amino acids long. The V gene end was trimmed by 1 base and the J gene end by 8 bases; junction bases not matched to a gene: 12. The CDR3 coding sequence is TGTGCCAGCAGTGAAGGGAAGGGACAGGGAGTCGGGGATTCACCCCTCCACTTT. Its protein product is CASSEGKGQGVGDSPLHF.

The chain has TRBV2 and TRBJ1-5; TRBD1 might be the D (5 bases). The germline CDR1 and CDR2 sequences are SNHLY and FYNNEI. V shed 3 bases and J shed 3 bases, with 18 bases lying between them. The CDR3 runs to 17 residues. The CDR3 nucleotides read TGTGCCAGCAGTGACCTCGGCAGGGAAGGTCACAATCAGCCCCAGCATTTT. The encoded protein is CASSDLGREGHNQPQHF.

V gene TRBV14 combines with J gene TRBJ2-5, with TRBD1 identical over 8 bases. With V trimmed by 5 bases and J by 2 bases, 4 bases remained unmatched. From germline, CDR1 is SGHDN and CDR2 FVKESK. The CDR3 is made up of 14 amino acids. The DNA of the CDR3 is TGTGCCAGCAGCGCAGGGGGCAGGCAAGAGACCCAGTACTTC. Protein sequence: CASSAGGRQETQYF.